This TCR beta chain was profiled in a study of cytomegalovirus exposure and HLA in healthy donors. 60 Vbeta and 13 Jbeta primers were used in PCR. Using immunoSEQ multiplex PCR, the repertoire was profiled, and TCRdb retains in-frame clones only, with some absent. The sample gives around 170,000 clones, around three quarters of which show up once; less than 2% is in the top ten. This CDR3 has 14 residues. V lost 2 bases and J 4 bases, leaving 11 bases between the germline ends. Germline V gives CDR1 MNHNS, CDR2 SASEGT. The V and J genes are TRBV6-1 and TRBJ1-1; D is perhaps TRBD1 (5 bases). The sequenced sample was PBMCs. This receptor was obtained from a woman in her twenties or thirties in good health and CMV-seronegative. CDR3: CASSEQGWGTEAFF. CDR3 nucleotides: TGTGCCAGCAGTGAACAGGGCTGGGGCACTGAAGCTTTCTTT.